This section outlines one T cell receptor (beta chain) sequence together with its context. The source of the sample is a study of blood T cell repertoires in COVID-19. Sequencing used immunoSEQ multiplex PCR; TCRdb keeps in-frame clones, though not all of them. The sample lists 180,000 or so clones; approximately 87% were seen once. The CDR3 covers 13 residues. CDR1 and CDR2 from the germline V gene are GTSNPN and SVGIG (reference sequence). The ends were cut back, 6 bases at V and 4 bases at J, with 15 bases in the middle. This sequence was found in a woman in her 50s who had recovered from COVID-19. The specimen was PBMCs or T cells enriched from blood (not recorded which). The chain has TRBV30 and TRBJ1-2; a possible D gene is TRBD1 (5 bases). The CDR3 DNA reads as TGTGCCTGTCTGTGGGGCCGTATCTATGGCTACACCTTC. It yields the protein CACLWGRIYGYTF. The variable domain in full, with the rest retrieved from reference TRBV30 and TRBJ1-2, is SQTIHQWPATLVQPVGSPLSLECTVEGTSNPNLYWYRQAAGRGLQLLFYSVGIGQISSEVPQNLSASRPQDRQFILSSKKLLLSDSGFYLCACLWGRIYGYTFGSGTRLTVV.